A selection of T cell receptor beta chains follows, all from one sample in a study of regulatory T cells in long-lasting Graves disease. Each CDR3 protein is one row after TCRdb ran MiXCR on the multiplex PCR reads. This table has around 450,000 distinct CDR3 sequences, roughly 15% appearing once. This sample was also put to use in a study of T cells in Graves' hyperthyroidism and ophthalmopathy.

Sequencing was performed on peripheral blood mononuclear cells (PBMCs), taken at new diagnosis, from a patient treated with antithyroid drugs. These receptors were taken from a woman aged 35 to 49 with Graves disease. The conserved cysteine and the conserved F or W are not part of the CDR3 here.

j_call v_call cdr3_aa
TRBJ2-1 TRBV5-1 ASSPGRGPYNEQF
TRBJ2-5 TRBV12-3/TRBV12-4 ASATRTQY
TRBJ1-5 TRBV24-1 ATSVGGRGNQPQH
TRBJ2-7 TRBV6-1 ASSEGIPYEQY
TRBJ2-1 TRBV19 ASKAGGYYNEQF
TRBJ2-2 TRBV7-6 ASSLDRTLNTGELF
TRBJ1-1 TRBV20-1 SAHRQPEAF
TRBJ1-1 TRBV28 ASSFSPPGDRDTEAF
TRBJ2-5 TRBV20-1 SMLGRESQETQY
TRBJ1-1 TRBV30 AWSVGWGGGVLMNTEAF
TRBJ1-2 TRBV6-1 ASRGQEDYGYT
TRBJ2-2 TRBV20-1 SARPTGERNTGELF
TRBJ2-3 TRBV5-1 ASSLRGSTDTQY
TRBJ2-1 TRBV9 ASSASSSYNEQF
TRBJ1-2 TRBV11-1 ASSLEQDGYT
TRBJ2-5 TRBV9 ASSDRDRVYNEQY
TRBJ2-7 TRBV11-2 ASSPPGGVRRAYEQY
TRBJ2-1 TRBV7-6 ASSSGGWDNEQF
TRBJ2-3 TRBV2 ASTMRTSGTDTQY
TRBJ2-1 TRBV12-3/TRBV12-4 ASSLLAARNEQF
TRBJ2-1 TRBV19 ASRGAPSGNEQF
TRBJ2-5 TRBV3-1 ASSQAGAQETQY
TRBJ1-2 TRBV18 ASSNGPERGYT
TRBJ2-7 TRBV28 ASRGSSAIYEQY
TRBJ1-2 TRBV27 ASSPSGTGGAYYGYT
TRBJ1-6 TRBV12-3/TRBV12-4 ASRRGGSYNSPLH
TRBJ1-1 TRBV14 ASSPLGQLNTEAF
TRBJ1-6 TRBV6-9 ASSYVPKDSPLH
TRBJ2-1 TRBV7-7 ASSPSRSSGTHNEQF
TRBJ2-1 TRBV15 ATSRDHGRIGYNEQF
TRBJ2-3 TRBV5-5 ASSKPLAYVADTQY
TRBJ1-1 TRBV10-3 ASSVYRGMNTEAF
TRBJ2-1 TRBV7-9 ASDRAVSYNEQF
TRBJ2-3 TRBV9 ASSTRDRGGADTQY
TRBJ2-5 TRBV12-3/TRBV12-4 ASSFAATRETQY
TRBJ2-1 TRBV7-9 ASSLASWRGSSYNEQF
TRBJ2-1 TRBV20-1 SARGIDEGYNEQF